This TCR beta chain came from a study of T-cell memory formation after mild COVID-19. On this clonotype itself: Its antigen is unidentified.

V gave up 4 bases and J gave up 9 bases; unmatched junction bases: 7. This CDR3 has 16 residues. Per germline, CDR1 SGHRS and CDR2 YFSETQ. From the 5' RACE reads, TCRdb called clonotypes with MiXCR, one entry per CDR3 protein. The sample lists approximately 400,000 distinct CDR3 sequences; approximately 19% were seen once. Study-wide findings and caveats: Pre-infection memory already had some responding clones, implying cross-reactive memory joined. Of the contracting clones, CD4+ ones lay mainly in CM and EM, and CD8+ ones in EMRA.

The sample comprised PBMCs or a T cell subset sorted from them (not recorded which). V is TRBV5-1 and J is TRBJ2-1; 16 nucleotides line up with TRBD2. The receptor was isolated from a young man who had mild COVID-19 (a few samples of this study predate the infection). Cell type and time point are not known. CDR3 residues: CASSPGLAGGPTEQFF. DNA of the CDR3: TGCGCCAGCAGCCCGGGACTAGCGGGGGGGCCCACTGAGCAGTTCTTC.